This record looks at one T cell receptor (beta chain) sequence and its context. The data were obtained in a study of T-cell memory formation after mild COVID-19. One entry per CDR3 protein results from TCRdb running MiXCR on the 5' RACE reads. Of 100,000 or so distinct CDR3 sequences listed, approximately 10% are singletons. V lost 3 bases, J lost 2 bases, and 7 bases stayed unmatched. The germline CDR1 and CDR2 sequences are LNHDA and SQIVND (reference sequence). The CDR3 length is 16 residues. Sequencing input: PBMCs or a T cell subset sorted from them (not recorded which). The receptor's source is a man aged 18 to 29 who had mild COVID-19 (a few samples of this study predate the infection). Cell type and time point are not known. The chain links TRBV19 to TRBJ2-1; 7 bases fit TRBD2. The CDR3 bases are TGTGCCAGTAGTATGGCGGGAGCGCCTACCTACAATGAGCAGTTCTTC. Its protein is CASSMAGAPTYNEQFF.